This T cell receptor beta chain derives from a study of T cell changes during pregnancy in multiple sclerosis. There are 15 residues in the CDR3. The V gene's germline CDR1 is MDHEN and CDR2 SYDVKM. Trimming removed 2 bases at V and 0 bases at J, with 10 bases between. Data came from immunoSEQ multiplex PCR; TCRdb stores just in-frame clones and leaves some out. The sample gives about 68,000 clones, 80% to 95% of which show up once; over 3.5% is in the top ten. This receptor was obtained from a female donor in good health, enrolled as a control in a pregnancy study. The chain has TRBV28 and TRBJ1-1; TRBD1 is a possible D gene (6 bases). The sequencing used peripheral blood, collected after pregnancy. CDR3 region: CASSLHGTLNTEAFF. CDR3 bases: TGTGCCAGCAGTTTACATGGGACATTGAACACTGAAGCTTTCTTT.